Detailed here is one T cell receptor beta chain. Its antigen is still unknown. Trimming took 1 base from V and 7 from J, leaving 10 bases between them. Per the germline V gene, CDR1 is MGHRA and CDR2 is YSYEKL. The CDR3 extends over 14 amino acids. Here immunoSEQ multiplex PCR was the method, and the copy in TCRdb shows in-frame clones only, minus some. The repertoire has nearly 2 million clones, about 95% of them found once; the top ten carry roughly 1.2%. The record originates from a study of shared clonotypes between healthy human individuals. Across the study: CD8 memory received one plate per donor, CD8 naive two, CD4 memory three and CD4 naive three.

The naive CD8 population came from CD45RO-negative cells selected for CCR7, without terminally differentiated effector memory CD45RA+ cells. Every donor, a Caucasian adult, lived in Nashville, Tennessee. Study-level findings and limits: Larger richness was generally estimated for naive than memory subsets.

The clonotype originates from a young man in good health. V usage is TRBV4-1 and J usage is TRBJ1-4; D call uncertain. Sequencing was performed on naive CD8+ T cells sorted from blood. In nucleotides, the CDR3 is TGCGCCAGCAGCCAAGTATTCATCGGTGAAAAACTGTTTTTT. Translated, it gives CASSQVFIGEKLFF.